Listed here are 3 T cell receptor beta chains from one sample, sequenced in a study of T cell repertoires in aging, cancer and after chemotherapy. The template was genomic DNA from peripheral blood, not RNA. Rearranged V-D-J TRB sequences were amplified with a mixed TRB-A/B primer pool. TCRdb passed the multiplex PCR reads through MiXCR, listing each CDR3 protein once. The data show 5,000 to 7,500 distinct CDR3 sequences, with about 30% seen just once and around 8.6% held by the top ten. Input material: blood. The receptor source for this set is a human donor with a blood cancer.

On this clonotype: This may arise from a read error, as a much more abundant clone is one base away. The chain is built from TRBV6-1 and TRBJ1-5; D perhaps matches TRBD1 (6 bases). Germline V gene sequence: CDR1 MNHNS, CDR2 SASEGT. Trimming pared 6 bases from V and 3 bases from J, leaving 9 bases between. This CDR3 contains 13 residues. This chain's CDR3 is CASRTGYNQPQHF. CDR3 sequence (DNA): TGTGCCAGCAGGACAGGATACAATCAGCCCCAGCATTTT.

This clonotype is medium-sized by share. The rearrangement joins TRBV6-6 to TRBJ2-6, with D maybe TRBD1 (6 bases). CDR1 and CDR2 (germline): MNHNY, SVGAGI (reference sequence). V lost 5 bases to trimming and J lost 2 bases, with 10 bases between them. The CDR3 is 15 residues long. The CDR3: CASSIQGTGANVLTF. CDR3 coding DNA: TGTGCCAGCAGTATACAGGGAACTGGGGCCAACGTCCTGACTTTC.

The CDR3 region is CASSARGTDTQYF. The CDR3 region has the DNA TGTGCCAGCTCCGCCCGGGGCACAGATACGCAGTATTTT. V usage is TRBV11-3 and J usage is TRBJ2-3; D is unclear. The V end lost 8 bases, the J end lost 1 base, and 10 bases lay between the germline ends. The CDR3 has 13 residues. CDR1 SGHNT and CDR2 YENEEA come from the germline V gene.